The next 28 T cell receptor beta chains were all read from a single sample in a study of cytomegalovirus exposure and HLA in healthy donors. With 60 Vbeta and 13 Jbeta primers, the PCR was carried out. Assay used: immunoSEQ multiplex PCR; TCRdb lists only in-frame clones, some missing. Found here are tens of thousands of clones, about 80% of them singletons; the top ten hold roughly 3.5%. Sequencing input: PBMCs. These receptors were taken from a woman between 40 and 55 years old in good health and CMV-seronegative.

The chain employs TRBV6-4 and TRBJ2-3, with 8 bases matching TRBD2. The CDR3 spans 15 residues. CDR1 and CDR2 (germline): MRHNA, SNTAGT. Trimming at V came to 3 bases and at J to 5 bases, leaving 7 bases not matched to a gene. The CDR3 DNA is TGTGCCAGCAGTGATTCTGCGGGAGGCGTAGATACGCAGTATTTT. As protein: CASSDSAGGVDTQYF.

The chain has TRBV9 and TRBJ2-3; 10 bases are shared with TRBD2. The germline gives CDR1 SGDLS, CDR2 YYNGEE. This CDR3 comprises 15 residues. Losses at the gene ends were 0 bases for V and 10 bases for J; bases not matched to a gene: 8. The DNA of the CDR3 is TGTGCCAGCAGCGTAGCTCCTAGCGGGAGTGAGGCGCAGTATTTT. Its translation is CASSVAPSGSEAQYF.

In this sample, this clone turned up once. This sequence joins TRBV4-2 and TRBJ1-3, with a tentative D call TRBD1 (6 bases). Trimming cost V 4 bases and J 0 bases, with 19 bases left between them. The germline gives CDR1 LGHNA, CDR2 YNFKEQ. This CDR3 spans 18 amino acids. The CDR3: CASSLAPARGGSGNTIYF. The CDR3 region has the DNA TGTGCCAGCAGCCTGGCCCCGGCAAGGGGGGGCTCTGGAAACACCATATATTTT.

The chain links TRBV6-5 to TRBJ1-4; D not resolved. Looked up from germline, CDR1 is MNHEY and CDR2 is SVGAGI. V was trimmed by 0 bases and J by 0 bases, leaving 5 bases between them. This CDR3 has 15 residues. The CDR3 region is CASSYSQATNEKLFF. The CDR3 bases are TGTGCCAGCAGTTACTCCCAGGCAACTAATGAAAAACTGTTTTTT.

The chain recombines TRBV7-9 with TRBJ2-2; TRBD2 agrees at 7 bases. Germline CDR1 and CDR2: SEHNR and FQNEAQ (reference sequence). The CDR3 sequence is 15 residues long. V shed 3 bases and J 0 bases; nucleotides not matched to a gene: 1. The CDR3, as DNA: TGTGCCAGCAGCTTTAGCGGGCCGAACACCGGGGAGCTGTTTTTT. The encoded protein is CASSFSGPNTGELFF.

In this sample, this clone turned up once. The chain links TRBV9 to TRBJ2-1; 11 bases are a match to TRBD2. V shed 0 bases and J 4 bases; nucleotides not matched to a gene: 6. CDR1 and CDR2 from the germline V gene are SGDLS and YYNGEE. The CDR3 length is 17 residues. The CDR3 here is CASSVAGGLADYNEQFF. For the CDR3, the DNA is TGTGCCAGCAGCGTAGCGGGGGGACTAGCGGATTACAATGAGCAGTTCTTC. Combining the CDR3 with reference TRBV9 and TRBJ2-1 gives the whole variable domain DSGVTQTPKHLITATGQRVTLRCSPRSGDLSVYWYQQSLDQGLQFLIQYYNGEERAKGNILERFSAQQFPDLHSELNLSSLELGDSALYFCASSVAGGLADYNEQFFGPGTRLTVL.

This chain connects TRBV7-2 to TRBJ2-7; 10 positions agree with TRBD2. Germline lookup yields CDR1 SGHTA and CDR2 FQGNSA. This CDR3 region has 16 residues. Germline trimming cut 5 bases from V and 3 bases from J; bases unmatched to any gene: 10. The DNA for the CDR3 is TGTGCCAGCAGCCCCGGTAGCGGGAGGACCAACTACGAGCAGTACTTC. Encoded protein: CASSPGSGRTNYEQYF.

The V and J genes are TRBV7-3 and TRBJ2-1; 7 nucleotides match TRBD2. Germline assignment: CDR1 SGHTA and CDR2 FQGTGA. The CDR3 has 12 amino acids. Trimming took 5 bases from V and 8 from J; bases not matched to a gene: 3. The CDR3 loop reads CASSGAGDEQFF. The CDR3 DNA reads TGTGCCAGCAGCGGGGCGGGAGATGAGCAGTTCTTC.

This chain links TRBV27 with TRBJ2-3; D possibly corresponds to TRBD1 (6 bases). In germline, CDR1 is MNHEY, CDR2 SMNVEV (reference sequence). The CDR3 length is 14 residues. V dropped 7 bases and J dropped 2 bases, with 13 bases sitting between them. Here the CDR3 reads CASNYGGPTDTQYF. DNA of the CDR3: TGTGCCAGCAACTATGGGGGCCCCACAGATACGCAGTATTTT.

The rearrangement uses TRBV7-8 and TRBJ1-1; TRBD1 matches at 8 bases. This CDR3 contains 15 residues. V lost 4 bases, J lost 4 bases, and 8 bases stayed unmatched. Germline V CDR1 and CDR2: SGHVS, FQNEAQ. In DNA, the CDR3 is TGTGCCAGCAGCTCTCGGGCAGGGGGCACCACTGAAGCTTTCTTT. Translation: CASSSRAGGTTEAFF.

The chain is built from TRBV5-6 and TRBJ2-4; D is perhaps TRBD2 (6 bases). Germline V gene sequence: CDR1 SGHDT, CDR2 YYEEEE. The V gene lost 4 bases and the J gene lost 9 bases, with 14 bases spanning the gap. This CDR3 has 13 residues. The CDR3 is CASSQGYGGIQYF. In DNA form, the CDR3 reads TGTGCCAGCAGCCAGGGCTACGGGGGCATTCAGTACTTC.

CDR3 DNA sequence: TGTGCCAGCAGCGTAGGGCTAGCGGGAAATTCCTACGAGCAGTACTTC. Its protein product is CASSVGLAGNSYEQYF. The chain links TRBV9 to TRBJ2-5; 9 nucleotides match TRBD2. The J call could be wrong; TRBJ2-7 is a better fit for the DNA end. Looked up from germline, CDR1 is SGDLS and CDR2 is YYNGEE. CDR3 length equals 16 residues.

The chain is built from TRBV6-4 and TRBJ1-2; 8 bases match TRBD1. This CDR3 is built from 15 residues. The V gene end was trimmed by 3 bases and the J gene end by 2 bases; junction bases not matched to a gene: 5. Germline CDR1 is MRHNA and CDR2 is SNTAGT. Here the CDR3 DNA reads TGTGCCAGCAGTGAAGGTGCAGGGGGCAACTATGGCTACACCTTC. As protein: CASSEGAGGNYGYTF.

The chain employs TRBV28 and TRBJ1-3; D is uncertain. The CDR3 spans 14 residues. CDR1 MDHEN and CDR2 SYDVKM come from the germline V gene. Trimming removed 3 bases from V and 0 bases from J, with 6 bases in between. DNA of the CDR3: TGTGCCAGCAGTTTTTACACCTCTGGAAACACCATATATTTT. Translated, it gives CASSFYTSGNTIYF.

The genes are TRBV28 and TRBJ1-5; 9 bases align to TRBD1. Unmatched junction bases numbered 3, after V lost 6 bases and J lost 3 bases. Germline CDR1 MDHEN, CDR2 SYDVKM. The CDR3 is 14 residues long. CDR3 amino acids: CASRRQGDNQPQHF. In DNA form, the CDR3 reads TGTGCCAGCAGGCGACAGGGGGACAATCAGCCCCAGCATTTT.

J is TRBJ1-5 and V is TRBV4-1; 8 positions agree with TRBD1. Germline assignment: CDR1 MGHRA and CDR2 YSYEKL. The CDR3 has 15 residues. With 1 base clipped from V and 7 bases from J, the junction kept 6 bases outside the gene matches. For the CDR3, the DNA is TGCGCCAGCAGCCAAGCCCAGACAGGGGACCAGCCCCAGCATTTT. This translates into CASSQAQTGDQPQHF.

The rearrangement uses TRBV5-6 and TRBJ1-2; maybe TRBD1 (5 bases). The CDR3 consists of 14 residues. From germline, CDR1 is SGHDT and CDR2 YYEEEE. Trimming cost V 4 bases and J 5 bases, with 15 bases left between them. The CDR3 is CASSTGHLGYGYTF. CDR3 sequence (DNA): TGTGCCAGCAGCACCGGACACCTTGGGTATGGCTACACCTTC.

The CDR3 sequence: CSARRQGNTGELFF. DNA of the CDR3: TGCAGCGCCCGGAGACAGGGAAACACCGGGGAGCTGTTTTTT. The V call is TRBV29-1, the J call TRBJ2-2, with 7 bases lining up with TRBD1. The CDR3 covers 14 residues. The germline CDR1 and CDR2 sequences are SQVTM and ANQGSEA. Germline trimming cut 7 bases from V and 2 bases from J; bases unmatched to any gene: 7.

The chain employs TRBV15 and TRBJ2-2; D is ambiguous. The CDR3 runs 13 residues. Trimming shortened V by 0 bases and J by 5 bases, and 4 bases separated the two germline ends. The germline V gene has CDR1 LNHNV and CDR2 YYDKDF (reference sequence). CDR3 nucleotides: TGTGCCACCAGCAGAGAATATACCGGGGAGCTGTTTTTT. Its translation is CATSREYTGELFF.

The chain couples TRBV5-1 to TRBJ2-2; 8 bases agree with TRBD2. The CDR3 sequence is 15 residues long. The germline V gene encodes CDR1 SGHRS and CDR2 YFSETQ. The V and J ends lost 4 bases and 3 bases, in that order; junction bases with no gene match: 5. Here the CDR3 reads CASSILADYTGELFF. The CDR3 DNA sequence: TGCGCCAGCAGCATACTAGCGGATTACACCGGGGAGCTGTTTTTT.

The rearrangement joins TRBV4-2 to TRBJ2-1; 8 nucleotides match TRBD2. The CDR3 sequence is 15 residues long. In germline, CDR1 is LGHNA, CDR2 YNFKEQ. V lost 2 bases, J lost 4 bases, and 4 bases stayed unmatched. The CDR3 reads CASSQLSGTYNEQFF. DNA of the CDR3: TGTGCCAGCAGCCAACTTAGCGGGACTTACAATGAGCAGTTCTTC.

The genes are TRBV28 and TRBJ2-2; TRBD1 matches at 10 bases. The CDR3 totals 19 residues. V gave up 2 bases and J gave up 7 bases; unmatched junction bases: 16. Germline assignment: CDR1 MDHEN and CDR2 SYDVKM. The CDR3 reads CASSLPGQGVPISSGELFF. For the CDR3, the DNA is TGTGCCAGCAGTTTACCCGGACAGGGGGTCCCTATTAGCAGCGGGGAGCTGTTTTTT. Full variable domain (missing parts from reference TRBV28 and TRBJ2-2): DVKVTQSSRYLVKRTGEKVFLECVQDMDHENMFWYRQDPGLGLRLIYFSYDVKMKEKGDIPEGYSVSREKKERFSLILESASTNQTSMYLCASSLPGQGVPISSGELFFGEGSRLTVL.

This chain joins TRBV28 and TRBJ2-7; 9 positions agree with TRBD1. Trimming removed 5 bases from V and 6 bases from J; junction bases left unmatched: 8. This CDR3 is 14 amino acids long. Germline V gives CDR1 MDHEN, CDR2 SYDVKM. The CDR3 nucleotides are TGTGCCAGCAGTCTCCGGGACAGGGACTCCGAGCAGTACTTC. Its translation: CASSLRDRDSEQYF.

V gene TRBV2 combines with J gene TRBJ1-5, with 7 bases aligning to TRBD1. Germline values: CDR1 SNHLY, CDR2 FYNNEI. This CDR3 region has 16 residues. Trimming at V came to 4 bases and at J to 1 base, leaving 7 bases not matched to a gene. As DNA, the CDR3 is TGTGCCAGCAGTGTAGAGACAGGGCACAGCAATCAGCCCCAGCATTTT. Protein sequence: CASSVETGHSNQPQHF.

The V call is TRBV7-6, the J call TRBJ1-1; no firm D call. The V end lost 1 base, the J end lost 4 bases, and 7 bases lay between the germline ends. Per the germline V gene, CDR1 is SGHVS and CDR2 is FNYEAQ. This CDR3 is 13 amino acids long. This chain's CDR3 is CASSLDGGTEAFF. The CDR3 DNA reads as TGTGCCAGCAGCTTAGACGGCGGCACTGAAGCTTTCTTT. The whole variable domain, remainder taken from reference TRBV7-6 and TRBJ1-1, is GAGVSQSPRYKVTKRGQDVALRCDPISGHVSLYWYRQALGQGPEFLTYFNYEAQQDKSGLPNDRFSAERPEGSISTLTIQRTEQRDSAMYRCASSLDGGTEAFFGQGTRLTVV.

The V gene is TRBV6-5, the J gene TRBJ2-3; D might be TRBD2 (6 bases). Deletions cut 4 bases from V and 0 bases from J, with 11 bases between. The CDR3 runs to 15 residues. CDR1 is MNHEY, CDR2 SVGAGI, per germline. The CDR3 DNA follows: TGTGCCAGCAGTTCGACCGGGGGAAGCACAGATACGCAGTATTTT. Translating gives CASSSTGGSTDTQYF.

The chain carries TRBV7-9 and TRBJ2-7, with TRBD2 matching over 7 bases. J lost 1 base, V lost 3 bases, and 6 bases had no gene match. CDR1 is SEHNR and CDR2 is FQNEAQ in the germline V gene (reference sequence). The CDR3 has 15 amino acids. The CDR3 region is CASSFGTGRSYEQYF. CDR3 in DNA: TGTGCCAGCAGCTTCGGGACCGGGAGGTCCTACGAGCAGTACTTC.

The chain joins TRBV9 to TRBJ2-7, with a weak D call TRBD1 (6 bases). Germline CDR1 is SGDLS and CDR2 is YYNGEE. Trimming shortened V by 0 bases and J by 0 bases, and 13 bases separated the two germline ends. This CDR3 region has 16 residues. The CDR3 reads CASSVGPGTSSYEQYF. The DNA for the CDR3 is TGTGCCAGCAGCGTAGGTCCGGGGACAAGCTCCTACGAGCAGTACTTC.